The sequence of this T cell receptor (beta chain) was determined in a study of Graves' ophthalmopathy and Graves' hyperthyroidism. Whole-study findings and limits: Most clonotypes expanded in thyroid above 0.001 frequency were present in blood too. Cross-validated, the 13-signature model showed 87.88%/81.08% sensitivity/specificity, and 80%/75% in the test set.

Between the trimmed V and J ends, which lost 7 bases and 7 bases, there was a span of 10 bases. The length of the CDR3 is 11 residues. Germline loops: CDR1 MDHEN, CDR2 SYDVKM. Transcripts of RNA were the source for amplifying TCR beta CDR3 regions. First-round RT-PCR employed HTBI primers, with a second-round multiplex PCR after it. TCRdb passed the multiplex PCR reads through MiXCR, listing each CDR3 protein once. The data hold hundreds of thousands of distinct CDR3 sequences, with 22% observed a single time. Clinical symptoms and serum thyroxine were used for diagnosis; TRAb, thyroid ultrasound and orbital computed tomography were also relied on. This clonotype has at least ten counts. What it binds is unknown.

Sequencing was performed on peripheral blood. This TCR derives from a woman aged 18-30 years with stable Graves' hyperthyroidism. Some clones in this sample may be carry-over from other donors' samples. This rearrangement joins TRBV28 to TRBJ1-1; D is ambiguous. In DNA form, the CDR3 reads TGTGCCAGCATACAGAAGGGTGAAGCTTTCTTT. Its translation: CASIQKGEAFF. Combining the CDR3 with reference TRBV28 and TRBJ1-1 gives the whole variable domain DVKVTQSSRYLVKRTGEKVFLECVQDMDHENMFWYRQDPGLGLRLIYFSYDVKMKEKGDIPEGYSVSREKKERFSLILESASTNQTSMYLCASIQKGEAFFGQGTRLTVV.